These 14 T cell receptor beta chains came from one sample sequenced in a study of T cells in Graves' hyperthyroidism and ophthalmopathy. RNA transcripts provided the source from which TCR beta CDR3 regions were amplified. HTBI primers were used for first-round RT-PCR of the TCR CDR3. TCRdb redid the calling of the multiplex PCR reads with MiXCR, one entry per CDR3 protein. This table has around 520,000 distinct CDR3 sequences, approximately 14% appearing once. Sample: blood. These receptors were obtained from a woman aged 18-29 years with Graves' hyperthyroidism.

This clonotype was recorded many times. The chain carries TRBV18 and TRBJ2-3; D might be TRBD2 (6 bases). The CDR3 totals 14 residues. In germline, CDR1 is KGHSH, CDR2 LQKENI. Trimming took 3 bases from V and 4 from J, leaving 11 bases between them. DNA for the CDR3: TGTGCCAGCTCACCTGGAACTAGCCCAGATACGCAGTATTTT. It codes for CASSPGTSPDTQYF.

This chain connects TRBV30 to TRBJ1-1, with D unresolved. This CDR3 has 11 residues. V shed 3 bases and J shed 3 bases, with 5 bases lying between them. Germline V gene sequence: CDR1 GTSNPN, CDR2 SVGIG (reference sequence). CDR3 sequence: CAWREDTEAFF. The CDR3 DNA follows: TGTGCCTGGAGGGAGGACACTGAAGCTTTCTTT.

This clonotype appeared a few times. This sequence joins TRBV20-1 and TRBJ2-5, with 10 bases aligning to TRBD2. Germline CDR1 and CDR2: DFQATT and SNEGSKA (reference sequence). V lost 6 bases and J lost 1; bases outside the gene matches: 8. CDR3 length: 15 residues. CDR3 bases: TGCAGTGCCTCGAAGAGGACTAGCGGCCAAGAGACCCAGTACTTC. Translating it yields CSASKRTSGQETQYF.

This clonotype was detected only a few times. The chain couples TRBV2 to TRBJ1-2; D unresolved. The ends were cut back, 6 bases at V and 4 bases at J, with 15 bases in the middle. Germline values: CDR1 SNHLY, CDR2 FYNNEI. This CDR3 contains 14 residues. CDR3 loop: CASRVATMSYGYTF. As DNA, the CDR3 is TGTGCCAGCAGGGTTGCTACGATGTCCTATGGCTACACCTTC.

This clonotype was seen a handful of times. Here the CDR3 reads CASRRHPSTTF. CDR3 nucleotides: TGTGCCAGCAGGAGACACCCTTCGACCACCTTC. The chain links TRBV12-3 or TRBV12-4 to TRBJ1-2, with D unclear. Trimming removed 6 bases from V and 13 bases from J, with 15 bases in between. This CDR3 is 11 amino acids long.

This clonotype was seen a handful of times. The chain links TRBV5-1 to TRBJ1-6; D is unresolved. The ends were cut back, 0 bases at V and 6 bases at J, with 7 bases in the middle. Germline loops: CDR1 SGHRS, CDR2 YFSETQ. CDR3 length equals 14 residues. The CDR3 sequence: CASSLGQPNSPLHF. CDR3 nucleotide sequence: TGCGCCAGCAGCTTGGGGCAGCCTAATTCACCCCTCCACTTT.

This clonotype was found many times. The CDR3 protein is CASIWESSYNEQFF. The CDR3 DNA follows: TGTGCCAGCATATGGGAGAGCTCCTACAATGAGCAGTTCTTC. J is TRBJ2-1 and V is TRBV2; TRBD2 might be the D (5 bases). Trimming left V 7 bases short and J 0 bases short, with 10 bases between. The CDR3 totals 14 residues. Germline CDR1 SNHLY, CDR2 FYNNEI.

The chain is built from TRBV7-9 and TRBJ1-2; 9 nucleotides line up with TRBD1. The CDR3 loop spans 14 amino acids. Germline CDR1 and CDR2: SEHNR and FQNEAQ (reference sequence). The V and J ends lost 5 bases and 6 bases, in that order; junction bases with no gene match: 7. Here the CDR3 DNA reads TGTGCCAGCAGCCATCGACAGGGGGTGGATGGCTACACCTTC. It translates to CASSHRQGVDGYTF.

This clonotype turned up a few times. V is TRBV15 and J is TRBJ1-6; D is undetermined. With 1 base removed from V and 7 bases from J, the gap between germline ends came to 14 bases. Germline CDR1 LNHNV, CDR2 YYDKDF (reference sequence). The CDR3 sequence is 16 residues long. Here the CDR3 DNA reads TGTGCCACCAGCAGAGGGACCTCCCGTACCAATTCACCCCTCCACTTT. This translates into CATSRGTSRTNSPLHF. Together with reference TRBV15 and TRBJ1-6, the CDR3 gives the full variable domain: DAMVIQNPRYQVTQFGKPVTLSCSQTLNHNVMYWYQQKSSQAPKLLFHYYDKDFNNEADTPDNFQSRRPNTSFCFLDIRSPGLGDTAMYLCATSRGTSRTNSPLHFGNGTRLTVT.

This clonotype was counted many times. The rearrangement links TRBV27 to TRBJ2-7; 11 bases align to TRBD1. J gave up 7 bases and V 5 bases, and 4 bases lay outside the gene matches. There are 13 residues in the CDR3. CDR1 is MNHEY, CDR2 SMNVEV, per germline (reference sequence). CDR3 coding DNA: TGTGCCAGCAGTCCCGGGACAGGGGGGGAGCAGTACTTC. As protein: CASSPGTGGEQYF.

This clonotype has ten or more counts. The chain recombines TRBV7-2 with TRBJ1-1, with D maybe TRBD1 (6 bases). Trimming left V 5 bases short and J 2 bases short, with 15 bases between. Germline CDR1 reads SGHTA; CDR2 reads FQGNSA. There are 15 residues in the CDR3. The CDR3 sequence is CASSARRQANTEAFF. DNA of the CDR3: TGTGCCAGCAGCGCCCGGCGACAGGCAAACACTGAAGCTTTCTTT. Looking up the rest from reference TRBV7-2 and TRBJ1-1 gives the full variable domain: GAGVSQSPSNKVTEKGKDVELRCDPISGHTALYWYRQSLGQGLEFLIYFQGNSAPDKSGLPSDRFSAERTGGSVSTLTIQRTQQEDSAVYLCASSARRQANTEAFFGQGTRLTVV.

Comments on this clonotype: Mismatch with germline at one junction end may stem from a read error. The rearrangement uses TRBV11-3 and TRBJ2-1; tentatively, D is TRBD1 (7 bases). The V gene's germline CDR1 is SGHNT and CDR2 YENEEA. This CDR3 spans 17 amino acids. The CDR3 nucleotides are TGTGCCAGCAGCTCTCGCCGACAGGGAGGACCCTACAATGAGCAATTCTTC. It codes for CASSSRRQGGPYNEQFF. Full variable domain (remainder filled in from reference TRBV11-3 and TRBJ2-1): EAGVVQSPRYKIIEKKQPVAFWCNPISGHNTLYWYLQNLGQGPELLIRYENEEAVDDSQLPKDRFSAERLKGVDSTLKIQPAELGDSAVYLCASSSRRQGGPYNEQFFGPGTRLTVL.

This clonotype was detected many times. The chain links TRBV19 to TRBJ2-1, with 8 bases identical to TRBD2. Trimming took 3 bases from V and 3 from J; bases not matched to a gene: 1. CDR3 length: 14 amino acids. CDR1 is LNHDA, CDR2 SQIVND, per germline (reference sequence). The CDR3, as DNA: TGTGCCAGTAGTATTAGCGGGGACTACAATGAGCAGTTCTTC. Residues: CASSISGDYNEQFF. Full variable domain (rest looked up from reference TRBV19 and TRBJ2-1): DGGITQSPKYLFRKEGQNVTLSCEQNLNHDAMYWYRQDPGQGLRLIYYSQIVNDFQKGDIAEGYSVSREKKESFPLTVTSAQKNPTAFYLCASSISGDYNEQFFGPGTRLTVL.

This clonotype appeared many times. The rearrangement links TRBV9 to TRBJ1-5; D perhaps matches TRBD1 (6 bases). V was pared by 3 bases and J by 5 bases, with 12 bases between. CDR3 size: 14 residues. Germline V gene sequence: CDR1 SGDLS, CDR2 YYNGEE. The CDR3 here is CASSEGGSDQPQHF. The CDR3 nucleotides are TGTGCCAGCAGCGAGGGGGGGTCTGATCAGCCCCAGCATTTT.